These T cell receptor beta chains were read from a single sample in a study of T cells after yellow fever vaccination. TCRdb fed the 5' RACE reads into MiXCR, producing one record per CDR3 protein. Here the sample spans about 26,000 distinct CDR3 sequences, under 5.5% being singletons. Sequenced material: PBMCs, either bulk or a sorted T-cell subset (CD4+, CD8+, memory, or dextramer-sorted; not recorded which), taken on the day of the yellow fever booster vaccination. The receptors were sampled from a man between 18 and 35 years old who received the YFV17D yellow fever vaccine. Each CDR3 is given with its conserved first and last residue. Each record gives: V gene, J gene, CDR3 protein.

TRBV7-2,TRBJ2-5,CASSLDRGGETQYF
TRBV7-2,TRBJ1-4,CASSEGAELFF
TRBV27,TRBJ1-2,CASTQSGTGRGGYTF
TRBV20-1,TRBJ2-3,CSAREVYTDTQYF
TRBV18,TRBJ2-5,CASSPERSETQYF
TRBV7-2,TRBJ1-2,CASSFDWGGYTF
TRBV9,TRBJ1-2,CASSPGPVGEEGYTF
TRBV18,TRBJ1-5,CASSPPPGLNQPQHF
TRBV25-1,TRBJ1-2,CASSEDGAVTF
TRBV20-1,TRBJ2-7,CSAEALAGDEQYF
TRBV5-1,TRBJ2-2,CASSLSSSSGELFF
TRBV7-2,TRBJ2-3,CASSLRGHPDTQYF
TRBV18,TRBJ2-3,CASTGTPLKTQYF
TRBV7-2,TRBJ1-3,CASSPQGASGNTIYF
TRBV4-3,TRBJ2-5,CASSQEALGTQYF
TRBV5-1,TRBJ2-7,CASSLDGSSYEQYF
TRBV20-1,TRBJ1-6,CSARDPSAYNSPLHF
TRBV20-1,TRBJ2-1,CSASPSGGIVFF
TRBV7-2,TRBJ1-1,CASSLTPGTSVNTEAFF
TRBV6-5,TRBJ2-3,CASGGSTDTQYF
TRBV5-5,TRBJ2-6,CASSWTGESLLANVLTF
TRBV29-1,TRBJ2-3,CSVDRAADTQYF
TRBV20-1,TRBJ1-4,CSAHGGGAGEKLFF
TRBV7-2,TRBJ2-1,CASSLRNYYNEQFF
TRBV6-9,TRBJ2-1,CASSSGQGVNEQFF
TRBV5-1,TRBJ2-7,CASSLSVGLGEQYF
TRBV6-2/TRBV6-3,TRBJ1-1,CASSDPDKEEAFF
TRBV18,TRBJ1-1,CASSPNRGLTNTEAFF
TRBV7-9,TRBJ2-7,CASSLAAGFGDEQYF
TRBV12-3/TRBV12-4,TRBJ2-3,CASSLTLAGRPNTQYF
TRBV4-1,TRBJ2-7,CASSRHGGYSYEQYF
TRBV5-1,TRBJ2-1,CASRGTGTYNEQFF
TRBV4-3,TRBJ1-1,CASSQDISGSSEAFF
TRBV5-6,TRBJ2-5,CASSLDGQLQTQYF
TRBV7-2,TRBJ1-6,CASSPGVYNSPLHF
TRBV7-2,TRBJ1-4,CASSSGHNGKLFF
TRBV29-1,TRBJ2-2,CSVEKGAGELFF
TRBV3-1,TRBJ1-1,CACSGENTEAFF
TRBV5-1,TRBJ2-7,CASSSRPGLAGGGLYEQYF
TRBV12-3/TRBV12-4,TRBJ2-5,CASSLGQGFYETQYF
TRBV7-8,TRBJ2-3,CASSRGTDTQYF
TRBV14,TRBJ2-5,CASSQLEVKETQYF
TRBV29-1,TRBJ2-1,CSVKGLAGLGGEQFF
TRBV12-3/TRBV12-4,TRBJ2-1,CASRGRQGGYNEQFF
TRBV13,TRBJ1-6,CASSSRPDSPYSPLHF
TRBV5-1,TRBJ2-5,CASSLEVRRVVQETQYF
TRBV7-2,TRBJ2-3,CASSPGWRGGGDTQYF
TRBV7-2,TRBJ2-1,CASSPPEGYNEQFF
TRBV20-1,TRBJ1-1,CSAVITGSTEAFF